This section outlines one T cell receptor beta chain sequence together with its context. The antigen is unknown. This entry is derived from a study of T cells after posttransplantation cyclophosphamide. Whole-study findings and limits: Recipient CMV seropositivity and CMV reactivation strongly tracked TRB clonality. Blood and skin or GI T cell repertoires showed limited TRB overlap.

Sequencing was performed with immunoSEQ multiplex PCR; in TCRdb, only in-frame clones are kept and a portion is missing. This table holds 25,000 to 35,000 clones, 80% to 90% found once. The sequence came from a woman in her thirties or forties with a blood cancer, CMV-positive, and with a related stem cell donor. The sequenced material came from PBMCs.

The CDR3 loop is CASSYQGTDINSPLHF. The CDR3 DNA reads TGTGCCAGCAGCTACCAGGGGACAGATATTAATTCACCCCTCCACTTT. The chain couples TRBV5-6 to TRBJ1-6; TRBD1 agrees at 7 bases. Germline V gene data show CDR1 as SGHDT and CDR2 as YYEEEE. Trimming cost V 3 bases and J 6 bases; bases outside gene matches: 9. This CDR3 is 16 amino acids long.